These 7 T cell receptor beta chains share one sample of origin, sequenced in a study of glioma-infiltrating T cells (dated by TCRdb to between 2015 and 2016). The instrument was an Illumina MiSeq. The iRepertoire nested amplicon-rescue multiplex PCR (arm-PCR) platform was used to amplify TCR alpha and beta CDR3 regions from RNA. TCRdb handled the public reads itself, with Q25 trimming in fastp and clone calling in MiXCR, and kept productive beta chains. All rows with the same CDR3 protein become a single entry with the most common DNA and genes. In this sample the table shows around 390,000 distinct CDR3 sequences, 41% of which occur a single time. Around 12% of the sample lies in the top ten. Specimen: glioma tissue, nonneoplastic brain tissue, or PBMCs (not recorded which). The receptors were gathered from a human donor with low-grade glioma or glioblastoma, undergoing nonglioma brain surgery, or in good health (not recorded which).

A note on this clonotype: A much bigger clone sits one base away, suggesting this may be a read error. The rearrangement links TRBV6-4 to TRBJ2-3, with a tentative D call TRBD2 (6 bases). Germline V lookup: CDR1 MRHNA, CDR2 SNTAGT. V lost 6 bases, J lost 2 bases, and 15 bases lay in between. CDR3 size: 15 residues. The CDR3 protein is CASSPTRDPTDTQYF. The CDR3 region has the DNA TGTGCCAGCAGCCCGACTAGAGACCCCACAGATACGCAGTATTTT.

The chain links TRBV20-1 to TRBJ2-3; D gene uncertain. Germline assignment: CDR1 DFQATT and CDR2 SNEGSKA (reference sequence). The CDR3 consists of 13 residues. The V and J ends lost 5 bases and 3 bases respectively, with 12 bases between them. The CDR3 DNA reads TGCAGTGCTCCCCCCCCTCCAACAGATACGCAGTATTTT. Translation: CSAPPPPTDTQYF.

The gene calls are TRBV20-1 and TRBJ1-2, with 8 bases lining up with TRBD1. Unmatched junction bases numbered 8, after V lost 3 bases and J lost 8 bases. The CDR3 is 13 residues long. Germline V CDR1 and CDR2: DFQATT, SNEGSKA (reference sequence). This CDR3 is CSARWTGHAGYTF. CDR3 in DNA: TGCAGTGCTAGGTGGACAGGGCACGCCGGCTACACCTTC.

This clonotype has just a few counts. A much larger clone lies a single base off, so this may be a read error. The rearrangement joins TRBV27 to TRBJ2-5; possibly TRBD1 or TRBD2 for D (5 bases each). The CDR3 is 14 amino acids. Germline CDR1 MNHEY, CDR2 SMNVEV (reference sequence). V gave up 2 bases and J gave up 5 bases, with 12 bases separating them. This CDR3 is CASSLNRGHETQYF. The CDR3 region has the DNA TGTGCCAGCAGTTTAAATCGGGGCCACGAGACCCAGTACTTC.

This clonotype was picked up a small number of times. The chain employs TRBV7-6 and TRBJ2-1; 7 bases line up with TRBD2. Germline V gene data show CDR1 as SGHVS and CDR2 as FNYEAQ. V lost 4 bases and J lost 5; bases outside the gene matches: 17. The CDR3 runs to 18 residues. CDR3 bases: TGTGCCAGCAGCTCCACCCCCCCCGGGAGGCCCAGGGACAATGAGCAGTTCTTC. This encodes CASSSTPPGRPRDNEQFF.

This clonotype showed up many times. The chain is built from TRBV27 and TRBJ2-5; tentatively, D is TRBD1 or TRBD2 (5 bases each). Per germline, CDR1 MNHEY and CDR2 SMNVEV (reference sequence). The CDR3 has 14 amino acids. V shed 5 bases and J shed 2 bases, with 12 bases lying between them. CDR3 nucleotides: TGTGCCAGCAGTCGGGACGGGAATCAAGAGACCCAGTACTTC. As protein: CASSRDGNQETQYF.

This clonotype was detected ten times or more. The genes are TRBV20-1 and TRBJ2-7, with 9 bases identical to TRBD2. V lost 6 bases, J lost 0 bases, and 12 bases stayed unmatched. CDR3 size: 16 residues. Germline values: CDR1 DFQATT, CDR2 SNEGSKA (reference sequence). CDR3 DNA: TGCAGTGCAAAGACCCGCTGGACTAGCGACTCCTACGAGCAGTACTTC. This sequence encodes CSAKTRWTSDSYEQYF.